Shown below are 32 T cell receptor beta chains from a single sample sequenced in a study of beta chain features in type 1 diabetes (dated by TCRdb to about 2018). Library method: the immunoSEQ multiplex PCR assay. The entire isolated RNA was reverse transcribed using the High Capacity cDNA Reverse Transcription Kit, and thus expressed TCRB transcripts were sequenced. Sourced from immuneACCESS, this table was stored by TCRdb with only in-frame sequences that have V and J called. A share of the clones is absent; for the studies checked, an unresolved V gene accounts for under half, and the remainder has no known explanation. The sample records fewer than 900,000 clones, around a sixth of which are singletons. In total, the top ten clones hold around 0.02% of the sample. Specimen: naive CD4+ T cells from blood. The intended sense of this specimen's cell subset or site label: true naive CD4+ T cells. These TCRs come from a woman aged 18 to 35 in good health.

This clone was detected only a few times. CDR3 residues: CASSQDQAGNQPQHF. CDR3 nucleotide sequence: TGTGCCAGCAGCCAAGATCAAGCGGGCAATCAGCCCCAGCATTTT. The chain combines TRBV4-2 with TRBJ1-5, with D unresolved. The V gene lost 0 bases and the J gene lost 2 bases, with 8 bases spanning the gap. Germline V lookup: CDR1 LGHNA, CDR2 YNFKEQ. CDR3 length equals 15 residues.

The chain combines TRBV9 with TRBJ2-2, with 10 bases matching TRBD2. Germline CDR1 reads SGDLS; CDR2 reads YYNGEE. The CDR3 runs 18 residues. V gave up 4 bases and J gave up 3 bases; unmatched junction bases: 12. The CDR3 DNA reads TGTGCCAGCAGCCGCCGGGGACTCAGCGGGAGGGACACCGGGGAGCTGTTTTTT. As protein: CASSRRGLSGRDTGELFF.

The V and J genes are TRBV18 and TRBJ2-3, with 7 bases matching TRBD1. The germline CDR1 and CDR2 sequences are KGHSH and LQKENI. CDR3 size: 13 residues. Germline trimming cut 3 bases from V and 6 bases from J; bases unmatched to any gene: 3. The CDR3 nucleotides are TGTGCCAGCTCACCGGACAGGCAGGATACGCAGTATTTT. Protein product: CASSPDRQDTQYF.

The genes are TRBV28 and TRBJ1-4, with 7 positions matching TRBD1. CDR3 length equals 14 residues. Germline assignment: CDR1 MDHEN and CDR2 SYDVKM. V lost 8 bases, J lost 6 bases, and 9 bases stayed unmatched. CDR3 sequence reads: CASGSPGTDEKLFF. DNA for the CDR3: TGTGCCAGCGGGTCCCCGGGGACAGATGAAAAACTGTTTTTT.

The chain recombines TRBV2 with TRBJ2-7; no clear D. Trimming stripped 2 bases from V and 2 bases from J, with 7 bases between. Germline V gene lookup returns CDR1 SNHLY and CDR2 FYNNEI. This CDR3 is 13 amino acids long. Here the CDR3 DNA reads TGTGCCAGCAGTGAATTCACGACCTACGAGCAGTACTTC. It specifies CASSEFTTYEQYF.

The V and J genes are TRBV19 and TRBJ2-1; tentatively, D is TRBD2 (6 bases). CDR1 and CDR2 from the germline V gene are LNHDA and SQIVND (reference sequence). Trimming took 3 bases from V and 4 from J, leaving 16 bases between them. This CDR3 spans 16 amino acids. The DNA of the CDR3 is TGTGCCAGTAGTATCGCGGGGAATCCTCCGTACAATGAGCAGTTCTTC. This gives the protein CASSIAGNPPYNEQFF.

This clone was detected only a few times. V and J are TRBV10-3 and TRBJ2-1; 10 nucleotides line up with TRBD1. This CDR3 has 14 amino acids. Germline CDR1 reads ENHRY; CDR2 reads SYGVKD. J was trimmed by 4 bases and V by 10 bases; bases with no gene match: 7. CDR3 region: CASTGTGAYNEQFF. CDR3 DNA sequence: TGTGCCAGTACCGGGACAGGGGCTTACAATGAGCAGTTCTTC.

This clone was counted only a few times. The rearrangement links TRBV11-2 to TRBJ2-7; 9 bases line up with TRBD1. The CDR3 is 17 amino acids. Germline loops: CDR1 SGHAT, CDR2 FQNNGV. The trim removed 3 bases at V and 3 bases at J, leaving 12 bases unmatched. The CDR3 DNA is TGTGCCAGCAGCTTGCTCCCGGTACGGACAGGGGACTACGAGCAGTACTTC. As protein: CASSLLPVRTGDYEQYF.

This sequence joins TRBV7-3 and TRBJ2-7; 7 positions match TRBD2. After removal of 3 bases from V and 5 bases from J, the junction contained 4 bases not matched to a gene. This CDR3 has 13 amino acids. Germline V gene sequence: CDR1 SGHTA, CDR2 FQGTGA. The CDR3 loop reads CASSFGGTNEQYF. CDR3 DNA: TGTGCCAGCAGCTTCGGCGGGACTAACGAGCAGTACTTC.

The V gene is TRBV18, the J gene TRBJ2-3; D not resolved. There are 16 residues in the CDR3. Deletions cut 3 bases from V and 1 base from J, with 14 bases between. CDR1 and CDR2 (germline): KGHSH, LQKENI. CDR3 sequence (DNA): TGTGCCAGCTCACCGATTGAGGCCTTTGGCACAGATACGCAGTATTTT. Amino acid sequence: CASSPIEAFGTDTQYF.

This chain joins TRBV7-9 and TRBJ1-1; D not certain. V was pared by 1 base and J by 4 bases, with 7 bases between. The CDR3 contains 13 residues. The germline V gene encodes CDR1 SEHNR and CDR2 FQNEAQ (reference sequence). The CDR3 DNA reads TGTGCCAGCAGCTTAGGGGAGGCCACTGAAGCTTTCTTT. Amino acids: CASSLGEATEAFF.

This clone appeared a few times. This chain links TRBV2 with TRBJ1-2, with TRBD1 matching over 8 bases. The germline gives CDR1 SNHLY, CDR2 FYNNEI. After removal of 6 bases from V and 8 bases from J, the junction contained 8 bases not matched to a gene. CDR3 length equals 13 residues. This chain's CDR3 is CASRRTGLYGYTF. The CDR3 DNA reads TGTGCCAGCAGACGGACAGGGCTTTACGGCTACACCTTC.

This clone was observed a handful of times. The rearrangement joins TRBV4-2 to TRBJ2-7, with D perhaps TRBD2 (6 bases). Trimming left V 1 base short and J 0 bases short, with 13 bases between. The length of the CDR3 is 16 residues. Per the germline V gene, CDR1 is LGHNA and CDR2 is YNFKEQ. The CDR3 loop is CASSQGTGAASYEQYF. As DNA, the CDR3 is TGTGCCAGCAGCCAAGGGACGGGAGCAGCCTCCTACGAGCAGTACTTC.

This chain uses TRBV5-4 with TRBJ2-1; 7 nucleotides align to TRBD2. Unmatched junction bases numbered 2, after V lost 0 bases and J lost 5 bases. The CDR3 contains 14 residues. Germline V gene data show CDR1 as SGHNT and CDR2 as YYREEE (reference sequence). Here the CDR3 reads CASSLGLADNEQFF. CDR3 coding DNA: TGTGCCAGCAGCTTGGGACTAGCTGACAATGAGCAGTTCTTC. The whole variable domain, filled in from reference TRBV5-4 and TRBJ2-1, reads ETGVTQSPTHLIKTRGQQVTLRCSSQSGHNTVSWYQQALGQGPQFIFQYYREEENGRGNFPPRFSGLQFPNYSSELNVNALELDDSALYLCASSLGLADNEQFFGPGTRLTVL.

J is TRBJ2-3 and V is TRBV4-3; D possibly corresponds to TRBD2 (5 bases). The germline gives CDR1 LGHNA, CDR2 YSLEER. Between the trimmed V and J ends, which lost 5 bases and 5 bases, there was a span of 11 bases. This CDR3 region has 13 residues. The CDR3 spells CASSGRWGDTQYF. The CDR3, as DNA: TGCGCCAGCAGCGGGAGATGGGGAGATACGCAGTATTTT.

This clone was counted only a few times. This chain uses TRBV2 with TRBJ1-4; D is unresolved. CDR1 and CDR2 (germline): SNHLY, FYNNEI. Between the trimmed V and J ends, which lost 0 bases and 7 bases, there was a span of 12 bases. The CDR3 runs to 15 residues. CDR3 in DNA: TGTGCCAGCAGTGAAGCCGGCATCCCGGGTGAAAAACTGTTTTTT. This gives the protein CASSEAGIPGEKLFF.

A few counts support this clone. The chain employs TRBV7-2 and TRBJ1-2; D unresolved. The CDR3 extends over 14 amino acids. In germline, CDR1 is SGHTA, CDR2 FQGNSA. V lost 5 bases, J lost 5 bases, and 15 bases lay in between. DNA of the CDR3: TGTGCCAGCAGCCTCCGGCAGGTATCATATGGCTACACCTTC. It codes for CASSLRQVSYGYTF.

This clone occurred a few times. This CDR3 is also generated by other DNA sequences in the sample. The chain employs TRBV6-6 and TRBJ2-7; D uncertain. Trimming took off 6 bases at V and 0 bases at J, with 6 bases between the two ends. The CDR3 length is 12 residues. Germline loops: CDR1 MNHNY, CDR2 SVGAGI (reference sequence). Written as DNA, the CDR3 is TGTGCCAGCAGCCGAAGCTCCTACGAGCAGTACTTC. Translated: CASSRSSYEQYF.

This clone was observed a handful of times. This chain uses TRBV15 with TRBJ2-7, with 7 bases identical to TRBD1. Germline V gene lookup returns CDR1 LNHNV and CDR2 YYDKDF (reference sequence). The CDR3 extends over 14 amino acids. V shed 5 bases and J 7 bases; nucleotides not matched to a gene: 11. This CDR3 is CATSRGGSLWEQYF. For the CDR3, the DNA is TGTGCCACCAGCCGAGGGGGCAGCTTGTGGGAGCAGTACTTC.

This sequence joins TRBV10-3 and TRBJ2-1, with 9 bases lining up with TRBD2. Trimming cost V 2 bases and J 8 bases; bases outside gene matches: 10. The germline V gene has CDR1 ENHRY and CDR2 SYGVKD. This CDR3 contains 16 residues. The CDR3 DNA is TGTGCCATCAGTGAGAATGGCGGGAGGGCTGTCTATGAGCAGTTCTTC. This gives the protein CAISENGGRAVYEQFF.

The rearrangement joins TRBV4-3 to TRBJ2-1, with a tentative D call TRBD1 (5 bases). Germline V gives CDR1 LGHNA, CDR2 YSLEER. There are 15 residues in the CDR3. V lost 4 bases and J 3 bases, leaving 13 bases between the germline ends. In DNA form, the CDR3 reads TGCGCCAGCAGCCCCAGTGAGGACAACTACAATGAGCAGTTCTTC. Translated, it gives CASSPSEDNYNEQFF.

The chain couples TRBV7-6 to TRBJ2-5, with 11 nucleotides matching TRBD2. CDR1 is SGHVS, CDR2 FNYEAQ, per germline. The junction had 8 bases not matched to a gene; V was cut back by 7 bases and J by 4 bases. The CDR3 contains 15 residues. The CDR3 bases are TGTGCCAGCAATCCGGGACTAGCGGATAGAGAGACCCAGTACTTC. Protein sequence: CASNPGLADRETQYF.

This clone has only a few counts. The V and J genes are TRBV9 and TRBJ2-1; TRBD1 agrees at 9 bases. The CDR3 runs to 16 residues. Germline-derived CDR1 and CDR2 are SGDLS and YYNGEE. Trimming took 0 bases from V and 5 from J; bases not matched to a gene: 6. DNA of the CDR3: TGTGCCAGCAGCGTAGGGGGACAGGGCGCCGACAATGAGCAGTTCTTC. Protein sequence: CASSVGGQGADNEQFF.

The chain is built from TRBV28 and TRBJ1-4; 9 bases are a match to TRBD1. Germline trimming cut 4 bases from V and 6 bases from J; bases unmatched to any gene: 9. CDR1 and CDR2 (germline): MDHEN, SYDVKM. The CDR3 totals 16 residues. The CDR3 reads CASSSSQGARDEKLFF. The CDR3 DNA reads as TGTGCCAGCAGTTCCTCACAGGGGGCGCGGGATGAAAAACTGTTTTTT. The full variable domain, rest sourced from reference TRBV28 and TRBJ1-4, is DVKVTQSSRYLVKRTGEKVFLECVQDMDHENMFWYRQDPGLGLRLIYFSYDVKMKEKGDIPEGYSVSREKKERFSLILESASTNQTSMYLCASSSSQGARDEKLFFGSGTQLSVL.

The sample holds a few counts of this clone. The chain employs TRBV5-1 and TRBJ2-3; the D is unclear. V was shortened by 2 bases and J by 0 bases, with 10 bases between the two germline ends. Germline CDR1 reads SGHRS; CDR2 reads YFSETQ. This CDR3 contains 15 residues. In DNA, the CDR3 is TGCGCCAGCAGCTTAAATCTCCCGAGCACAGATACGCAGTATTTT. This encodes CASSLNLPSTDTQYF.

This chain joins TRBV19 and TRBJ2-3; 9 bases agree with TRBD1. The CDR3 contains 17 residues. Germline V lookup: CDR1 LNHDA, CDR2 SQIVND (reference sequence). The trim removed 2 bases at V and 2 bases at J, leaving 8 bases unmatched. In nucleotides, the CDR3 is TGTGCCAGTAGTATATGGGGCGGGACAGGGCCCACAGATACGCAGTATTTT. Its translation: CASSIWGGTGPTDTQYF.

The V and J genes are TRBV4-1 and TRBJ1-2; 7 bases fit TRBD1. V was pared by 4 bases and J by 8 bases, with 10 bases of the junction left unmatched. Germline loops: CDR1 MGHRA, CDR2 YSYEKL. This CDR3 is 14 amino acids long. Here the CDR3 reads CASSPLGTADGYTF. The CDR3 DNA is TGCGCCAGCAGCCCTCTCGGGACAGCAGACGGCTACACCTTC.

The chain uses TRBV7-2 and TRBJ2-5; 7 bases line up with TRBD1. J gave up 10 bases and V 4 bases, and 15 bases lay outside the gene matches. The germline CDR1 and CDR2 sequences are SGHTA and FQGNSA. CDR3 size: 15 residues. CDR3 DNA: TGTGCCAGCAGCTCCTCTAGAGGGGTGACAGGGATCCAGTACTTC. Its translation is CASSSSRGVTGIQYF.

This clone appeared a few times. V usage is TRBV27 and J usage is TRBJ1-1; 7 bases map to TRBD1. Germline assignment: CDR1 MNHEY and CDR2 SMNVEV (reference sequence). V gave up 6 bases and J gave up 6 bases; unmatched junction bases: 7. The CDR3 is 13 amino acids. CDR3: CASRPDRYSEAFF. The DNA for the CDR3 is TGTGCCAGCAGGCCGGACAGGTATTCTGAAGCTTTCTTT.

This clone was observed a few times. The chain joins TRBV18 to TRBJ2-3; no firm D call. The CDR3 runs 12 residues. The V end was cut by 2 bases, the J end by 4 bases, with 4 bases between. In germline, CDR1 is KGHSH, CDR2 LQKENI. The CDR3 sequence is CASSPMADTQYF. The DNA of the CDR3 is TGTGCCAGCTCACCAATGGCAGATACGCAGTATTTT.

The genes are TRBV27 and TRBJ2-5; 9 bases fit TRBD2. Germline CDR1 reads MNHEY; CDR2 reads SMNVEV (reference sequence). This CDR3 has 16 residues. Trimming at V came to 6 bases and at J to 1 base, leaving 9 bases not matched to a gene. Written as DNA, the CDR3 is TGTGCCAGCAGACCTGTAGCGGGAGAAGTCCAAGAGACCCAGTACTTC. The encoded protein is CASRPVAGEVQETQYF.

This clone was seen only once. The CDR3 nucleotides are TGCAGTGCCTGGGACACTGAGCAGTTCTTC. It encodes CSAWDTEQFF. The chain couples TRBV20-1 to TRBJ2-1; TRBD1 might be the D (6 bases). This CDR3 is built from 10 residues. With 6 bases removed from V and 9 bases from J, the gap between germline ends came to 9 bases. Germline V gene sequence: CDR1 DFQATT, CDR2 SNEGSKA (reference sequence).